This T cell receptor (beta chain) was captured by sequencing in a study of blood T cell repertoires in COVID-19. Study-wide background: The United States, Italy and Spain provided the acute and convalescent COVID-19 samples. PBMCs, B-cell-depleted T cells, or T cells provided the cDNA or gDNA that made up the material.

Germline CDR1 is PRHDT and CDR2 is FYEKMQ (reference sequence). V gave up 2 bases and J gave up 3 bases, with 10 bases separating them. The CDR3 has 14 residues. In the source study's methods: Amplification of reference gene primers was used by the study to estimate nucleated cell counts. The protocol was immunoSEQ multiplex PCR, while the TCRdb copy is restricted to in-frame clones and leaves out a portion. V, J and clone size are taken as reported in that table, and D and trimming were inferred from the DNA itself. The sample lists some 270,000 clones, approximately 90% occurring once. The V call is TRBV13, the J call TRBJ1-1; a weak D match, TRBD1 (5 bases). This sequence originates from a man younger than 40 with acute or convalescent COVID-19. Sample: peripheral blood. CDR3 residues: CASSLRDWDTEAFF. The CDR3 region has the DNA TGTGCCAGCAGCTTAAGGGACTGGGACACTGAAGCTTTCTTT.